This T cell receptor beta chain was retrieved from a study of T cell repertoires in cytomegalovirus infection. Whole-study context: Recently identified HLA-C-restricted CMV epitopes were among the peptides used. From public TCR beta signatures came an indication of both CMV infection and matching HLA type.

General study results and limits: HLA-C-restricted, CMV-specific TCR beta clonotypes were dominant ex vivo. Accumulated public TCR beta family frequency recognized individuals carrying CMV together with the relevant HLA.

This clonotype was observed a few times. What it binds is not known. Each CDR3 protein gets one entry after TCRdb re-called the reads with MiXCR. The profile shows about 57,000 distinct CDR3 sequences, just over 20% of them singletons. Sequences were derived from CD8+ T cells from cultured PBMCs, sampled from culture after CMV antigen stimulation. This TCR was recovered from a human donor in good health (CMV status not recorded). Some clones in this sample may be carry-over from other donors' samples.

The CDR3 DNA sequence: TGTGCCAGCAGCTTAGCAGAAAGGGGGATTAACTATGGCTACACCTTC. The encoded protein is CASSLAERGINYGYTF. The chain carries TRBV7-2 and TRBJ1-2; weak D call: TRBD1 (6 bases). V dropped 0 bases and J dropped 1 base, with 12 bases sitting between them. The germline V gene has CDR1 SGHTA and CDR2 FQGNSA. The CDR3 has 16 residues.